The 26 T cell receptor beta chains presented below share a single source sample, sequenced in a study of naive and memory T cell subsets. The SP2 primer and nested alpha and beta constant region primers amplified ligated cDNA in four rounds. From the UMI-ligation and nested PCR reads, TCRdb called clonotypes with MiXCR, one entry per CDR3 protein. The data show approximately 37,000 distinct CDR3 sequences, with approximately 11% seen just once and roughly 3.9% held by the top ten. Treatment specified: skin biopsy from PPD injection site in Mantoux-positive individual. The library had UMIs added by 3' ligation of an oligonucleotide to TCR cDNA. The starting material was skin, obtained from a tuberculin skin test site. The receptors stem from an adult in good health.

This clonotype appeared a few times. The V and J genes are TRBV3-1 and TRBJ2-5; D gene uncertain. V lost 4 bases to trimming and J lost 5 bases, with 8 bases between them. Germline V gives CDR1 LGHDT, CDR2 YNNKEL (reference sequence). The CDR3 length is 12 residues. CDR3 DNA: TGTGCCAGCAGCCCAGTCGTGGAGACCCAGTACTTC. This gives the protein CASSPVVETQYF.

This clonotype was counted between two and nine times. Written as DNA, the CDR3 is TGTGCCAGCAGCCTCATAGGGGGGAGTGACGAGCAGTACTTC. Protein sequence: CASSLIGGSDEQYF. The rearrangement joins TRBV9 to TRBJ2-7; the D gene could be TRBD1 or TRBD2 (6 bases each). V was clipped by 4 bases and J by 5 bases, with 16 bases between them. Germline CDR1 SGDLS, CDR2 YYNGEE. The CDR3 has 14 amino acids.

Comment on this clonotype: A much larger clone lies a single base off, so this may be a read error. CDR3 coding DNA: TGCAGTGCTAGAGACGGGGGGACAGGTTCCTACGAGCAGTACTTC. The encoded protein is CSARDGGTGSYEQYF. V usage is TRBV20-1 and J usage is TRBJ2-7; a possible D gene is TRBD1 (8 bases). Trimming removed 0 bases from V and 1 base from J, with 13 bases in between. Germline CDR1 reads DFQATT; CDR2 reads SNEGSKA (reference sequence). CDR3 size: 15 residues.

This clonotype was detected many times. The gene calls are TRBV2 and TRBJ2-5; possibly TRBD1 for D (5 bases). This CDR3 region has 14 residues. Looked up from germline, CDR1 is SNHLY and CDR2 is FYNNEI. V was clipped by 3 bases and J by 1 base, with 9 bases between them. CDR3 DNA sequence: TGTGCCAGCAGTGACAGGGCGCGCCAAGAGACCCAGTACTTC. This codes for CASSDRARQETQYF.

Points on this clonotype: One base away lies a much larger clone, so this may be a sequencing read error. The CDR3 does not close with the conserved phenylalanine or tryptophan, likely indicating a read error. The chain links TRBV29-1 to TRBJ1-1; a weak D match, TRBD1 (5 bases). The germline gives CDR1 SQVTM, CDR2 ANQGSEA. This CDR3 comprises 14 residues. V lost 6 bases to trimming and J lost 2 bases, with 16 bases between them. Here the CDR3 reads CSVVSGTGNTEAFS. The CDR3 region has the DNA TGCAGCGTCGTGTCCGGGACGGGTAACACTGAAGCTTTCTCT.

This clonotype is labeled medium-sized. The V call is TRBV27, the J call TRBJ2-5; maybe TRBD2 (6 bases). Germline V gene sequence: CDR1 MNHEY, CDR2 SMNVEV (reference sequence). The ends were cut back, 2 bases at V and 1 base at J, with 8 bases in the middle. The CDR3 extends over 14 amino acids. CDR3 bases: TGTGCCAGCAGTTTAGTGGGGGGCCAAGAGACCCAGTACTTC. Translation gives CASSLVGGQETQYF.

V is TRBV21-1 and J is TRBJ2-5. TRBV21-1 corresponds to a pseudogene. The CDR3 loop spans 15 amino acids. The CDR3 nucleotides read TGTGCCAGCAGCAAAGTTGGCAATCGGGAGAGAACCCAGTACTTC. Its translation: CASSKVGNRERTQYF.

This clonotype occurred a few times. The rearrangement joins TRBV5-1 to TRBJ1-2, with D possibly matching TRBD1 (6 bases). The CDR3 contains 15 residues. V dropped 0 bases and J dropped 4 bases, with 13 bases sitting between them. CDR1 and CDR2 (germline): SGHRS, YFSETQ. The CDR3 nucleotides are TGCGCCAGCAGCTTGGAAGGGGGTTTGGGCTATGGCTACACCTTC. Residues: CASSLEGGLGYGYTF.

This clonotype ranks as medium-sized. This sequence joins TRBV27 and TRBJ2-1, with D possibly TRBD2 on 6 matching bases. CDR1 and CDR2 (germline): MNHEY, SMNVEV (reference sequence). The CDR3 consists of 15 residues. V lost 4 bases and J 3 bases, leaving 13 bases between the germline ends. The CDR3 nucleotides read TGTGCCAGCAGTTCGGACTATGGTGACTACAATGAGCAGTTCTTC. Translating gives CASSSDYGDYNEQFF.

This clonotype has only one observation. Here the CDR3 reads CASSPRPTTDTQYF. The CDR3 coding sequence is TGTGCCAGCAGCCCACGGCCCACCACAGATACGCAGTATTTT. The rearrangement uses TRBV7-6 and TRBJ2-3; D call uncertain. The CDR3 has 14 residues. Trimming cost V 5 bases and J 2 bases, with 11 bases left between them. Germline V CDR1 and CDR2: SGHVS, FNYEAQ.

This clonotype has ten or more counts. The V and J genes are TRBV9 and TRBJ1-2; no clear D. The ends were cut back, 0 bases at V and 0 bases at J, with 15 bases in the middle. The germline V gene has CDR1 SGDLS and CDR2 YYNGEE. The length of the CDR3 is 17 residues. The CDR3 DNA reads as TGTGCCAGCAGCGTAGGAGCCGAGGGAGGCACTAACTATGGCTACACCTTC. Translating it yields CASSVGAEGGTNYGYTF. Based on the CDR3 plus reference TRBV9 and TRBJ1-2, the full variable domain is DSGVTQTPKHLITATGQRVTLRCSPRSGDLSVYWYQQSLDQGLQFLIQYYNGEERAKGNILERFSAQQFPDLHSELNLSSLELGDSALYFCASSVGAEGGTNYGYTFGSGTRLTVV.

Comments on this clonotype: A much bigger clone sits one base away, suggesting this may be a read error. DNA for the CDR3: TGTGCCAGCAGCTGGGCAAACCTAGCCAAAAACATTCAGTACTTC. As protein: CASSWANLAKNIQYF. The chain employs TRBV7-8 and TRBJ2-4, with D unclear. V gave up 4 bases and J gave up 0 bases, with 10 bases separating them. Germline V gene data show CDR1 as SGHVS and CDR2 as FQNEAQ. CDR3 size: 15 residues.

This clonotype appeared many times. CDR3 amino acids: CSARYSKETQYF. The CDR3 DNA follows: TGCAGTGCCCGGTACTCCAAAGAGACCCAGTACTTC. This chain uses TRBV20-1 with TRBJ2-5; D is uncertain. The CDR3 is made up of 12 amino acids. The V and J ends lost 6 bases and 3 bases respectively, with 11 bases between them. Germline V gene data show CDR1 as DFQATT and CDR2 as SNEGSKA (reference sequence).

There are many counts of this clonotype. The CDR3, as DNA: TGTGCCAGCTCGGGACGGCCGAACACTGAAGCTTTCTTT. Its translation is CASSGRPNTEAFF. The chain uses TRBV27 and TRBJ1-1, with D perhaps matching TRBD1 (5 bases). Germline CDR1 MNHEY, CDR2 SMNVEV (reference sequence). Between the trimmed V and J ends, which lost 8 bases and 1 base, there was a span of 11 bases. This CDR3 has 13 residues.

This sequence joins TRBV19 and TRBJ2-5, with a weak D call TRBD2 (6 bases). Germline V gene sequence: CDR1 LNHDA, CDR2 SQIVND (reference sequence). This CDR3 region has 14 residues. Trimming removed 3 bases from V and 4 bases from J, with 12 bases in between. The CDR3 loop reads CASSIGGIRETQYF. The CDR3 DNA is TGTGCCAGTAGTATCGGGGGTATACGAGAGACCCAGTACTTC.

This clonotype was counted only a few times. The chain recombines TRBV27 with TRBJ1-6; maybe TRBD1 (5 bases). Between the trimmed V and J ends, which lost 5 bases and 9 bases, there was a span of 20 bases. Per germline, CDR1 MNHEY and CDR2 SMNVEV (reference sequence). This CDR3 region has 16 residues. CDR3: CASSPLPGGGFSPLHF. Here the CDR3 DNA reads TGTGCCAGCAGTCCCCTCCCGGGGGGGGGTTTTTCACCCCTCCACTTT.

This clonotype was counted ten times or more. The chain uses TRBV7-9 and TRBJ2-3; 7 bases match TRBD1. V was clipped by 3 bases and J by 6 bases; unmatched bases: 3. This CDR3 is built from 13 residues. CDR1 and CDR2 (germline): SEHNR, FQNEAQ (reference sequence). The DNA of the CDR3 is TGTGCCAGCAGCTTGACAGGGCGCGATACGCAGTATTTT. Translating it yields CASSLTGRDTQYF. Full variable domain (missing parts from reference TRBV7-9 and TRBJ2-3): DTGVSQNPRHKITKRGQNVTFRCDPISEHNRLYWYRQTLGQGPEFLTYFQNEAQLEKSRLLSDRFSAERPKGSFSTLEIQRTEQGDSAMYLCASSLTGRDTQYFGPGTRLTVL.

This clonotype is medium-sized in the sample. This chain's CDR3 is CASSLGLGRVTAQHF. Here the CDR3 DNA reads TGTGCCAGCAGTTTGGGTTTAGGTAGAGTAACAGCCCAGCATTTT. This sequence joins TRBV12-3 or TRBV12-4 and TRBJ1-5; D is unclear. The CDR3 extends over 15 amino acids. Trimming removed 3 bases from V and 11 bases from J, with 20 bases in between.

The rearrangement joins TRBV2 to TRBJ1-6; perhaps TRBD1 as D (5 bases). V was pared by 4 bases and J by 7 bases, with 8 bases between. CDR1 is SNHLY, CDR2 FYNNEI, per germline. CDR3 length: 13 amino acids. The CDR3 region is CASSGGVNSPLHF. CDR3 in DNA: TGTGCCAGCAGTGGAGGGGTAAATTCACCCCTCCACTTT.

About this clonotype itself: A much larger clonotype is one base distant, so this may be a read error. The chain recombines TRBV24-1 with TRBJ2-5; TRBD1 matches at 9 bases. The CDR3 is 14 amino acids. In germline, CDR1 is KGHDR, CDR2 SFDVKD. CDR3 in DNA: TGTGCCACCAGTGGCCGACAGGGGGTTGAGACCCAGTGCTTC. This encodes CATSGRQGVETQCF.

The gene calls are TRBV7-4 and TRBJ1-2; D call uncertain. V lost 1 base, J lost 4 bases, and 13 bases lay in between. The CDR3 totals 15 residues. CDR1 is SGHVT and CDR2 is SQSDAQ in the germline V gene. The DNA of the CDR3 is TGTGCCAGCAGCTTAGAAGCGTATTCCCCCTATGGCTACACCTTC. It specifies CASSLEAYSPYGYTF.

This clonotype was detected a few times. V gene TRBV18 combines with J gene TRBJ1-1; maybe TRBD1 (5 bases). This CDR3 has 13 amino acids. Germline-derived CDR1 and CDR2 are KGHSH and LQKENI. Trimming shortened V by 3 bases and J by 5 bases, and 10 bases separated the two germline ends. CDR3 residues: CASSPGEGTEAFF. The CDR3 bases are TGTGCCAGCTCACCGGGTGAGGGGACTGAAGCTTTCTTT. Based on the CDR3 plus reference TRBV18 and TRBJ1-1, the full variable domain is NAGVMQNPRHLVRRRGQEARLRCSPMKGHSHVYWYRQLPEEGLKFMVYLQKENIIDESGMPKERFSAEFPKEGPSILRIQQVVRGDSAAYFCASSPGEGTEAFFGQGTRLTVV.

This clonotype appeared many times. The chain has TRBV28 and TRBJ2-3; the D is unclear. This CDR3 is 12 amino acids long. With 4 bases removed from V and 6 bases from J, the gap between germline ends came to 8 bases. Per the germline V gene, CDR1 is MDHEN and CDR2 is SYDVKM. The chain's CDR3 is CASSSLGDTQYF. The CDR3 DNA reads TGTGCCAGCAGTTCCCTCGGGGATACGCAGTATTTT.

This clonotype has a count of ten or more. CDR3 in amino acids: CSVEERASEKLFF. The CDR3 coding sequence is TGCAGCGTTGAAGAGAGGGCCAGTGAAAAACTGTTTTTT. The rearrangement uses TRBV29-1 and TRBJ1-4; D is unresolved. The CDR3 is 13 residues long. V shed 0 bases and J shed 7 bases, with 9 bases lying between them. Per germline, CDR1 SQVTM and CDR2 ANQGSEA.

The V gene is TRBV19, the J gene TRBJ1-2; D is unresolved. Trimming removed 1 base from V and 7 bases from J, with 7 bases in between. Germline values: CDR1 LNHDA, CDR2 SQIVND (reference sequence). The CDR3 runs to 12 residues. Written as DNA, the CDR3 is TGTGCCAGTAGTATAGGGAGCGCTGGCTACACCTTC. It is translated as CASSIGSAGYTF.

In its sample, this clonotype was seen many times. The V call is TRBV27, the J call TRBJ1-1, with TRBD1 identical over 8 bases. V shed 5 bases and J 7 bases; nucleotides not matched to a gene: 9. CDR1 and CDR2 from the germline V gene are MNHEY and SMNVEV (reference sequence). CDR3 length: 14 residues. The CDR3 sequence: CASSRTGGDLEAFF. The CDR3 DNA reads TGTGCCAGCAGTCGTACAGGGGGAGACCTTGAAGCTTTCTTT.